What follows is one T cell receptor beta chain and its context. Its antigen is still unknown. The data originate from a study of long-term antiretroviral therapy in people with HIV. Findings of the study overall: Although diversity increased after ART, it remained lower than in transplant donor controls.

The CDR3 sequence is 14 residues long. With 3 bases removed from V and 2 bases from J, the gap between germline ends came to 12 bases. Germline V lookup: CDR1 SGDLS, CDR2 YYNGEE. For each donor, at least one pre-ART and at least two post-ART PBMC samples were available. Assay version v3.0 of immunoSEQ was used, and it was run at survey level. Assay used: immunoSEQ multiplex PCR; TCRdb lists only in-frame clones, some missing. Here the sample spans some 28,000 clones, about 80% being singletons. The sequence was obtained from a man in his forties with HIV. Sequencing used unsorted PBMCs, obtained 0.3 years after starting antiretroviral therapy. The rearrangement joins TRBV9 to TRBJ2-7; weak D call: TRBD2 (5 bases). DNA of the CDR3: TGTGCCAGCAGCGCCGCGGGCCCACCCTACGAGCAGTACTTC. Translated: CASSAAGPPYEQYF.